This passage covers 4 T cell receptor beta chains from one sample sequenced in a study of blood T cells in healthy people across ages. A J-beta primer mix and a sample-barcoded 5' primer were used in a second PCR of about 6 to 12 cycles. TCRdb reprocessed the 5' RACE reads via MiXCR and lists one record per CDR3 protein. The sample consists of 700,000 to 900,000 distinct CDR3 sequences, 20% to 30% of them appearing once. The same sample was also used in a study of T cells of mothers and their children.

Input material: blood. The receptors come from a boy aged 5-17 years in good health.

This clonotype has more than one count but fewer than ten. This chain links TRBV13 with TRBJ2-5, with 7 bases lining up with TRBD1. Germline CDR1 and CDR2: PRHDT and FYEKMQ (reference sequence). The CDR3 runs to 15 residues. V lost 4 bases and J lost 1; bases outside the gene matches: 6. The CDR3 loop reads CASSSYRGIQETQYF. The CDR3 DNA sequence: TGTGCCAGCAGCTCCTACAGGGGAATCCAAGAGACCCAGTACTTC.

This clonotype was observed a few times. The chain links TRBV6-2 or TRBV6-3 to TRBJ2-1; TRBD1 is a possible D gene (7 bases). V lost 2 bases, J lost 2 bases, and 10 bases lay in between. This CDR3 is 15 amino acids long. CDR1 and CDR2 (germline): MNHEY, SVGEGT. CDR3 protein: CASSYDREAYNEQFF. The CDR3 DNA follows: TGTGCCAGCAGTTACGACAGGGAGGCCTACAATGAGCAGTTCTTC.

This clonotype was seen more than once but under ten times. The chain combines TRBV7-3 with TRBJ2-5, with D possibly matching TRBD1 (6 bases). V dropped 2 bases and J dropped 5 bases, with 12 bases sitting between them. Germline CDR1 reads SGHTA; CDR2 reads FQGTGA. This CDR3 is built from 14 residues. The CDR3: CASSLDRKGETQYF. DNA for the CDR3: TGTGCCAGCAGCTTAGACAGGAAGGGGGAGACCCAGTACTTC.

The chain employs TRBV11-2 and TRBJ2-1, with TRBD2 identical over 15 bases. Germline trimming cut 4 bases from V and 0 bases from J; bases unmatched to any gene: 7. Per the germline V gene, CDR1 is SGHAT and CDR2 is FQNNGV. This CDR3 comprises 19 residues. The CDR3 region has the DNA TGTGCCAGCAGCTCGGGACTAGCGGGGGGCTGGAGCTCCTACAATGAGCAGTTCTTC. This codes for CASSSGLAGGWSSYNEQFF.